This T cell receptor beta chain was observed in a study of T cell repertoires in cytomegalovirus infection. Study-wide context: Based on public TCR beta signatures, there were indications of CMV infection and of a matching HLA type.

Trimming removed 1 base at V and 1 base at J, with 7 bases between. The CDR3 consists of 14 residues. Germline loops: CDR1 MNHEY, CDR2 SVGAGI. Study results and caveats: In two of eight donors, the top clonotype was HLA-C-restricted CMV-specific. The cumulative frequency of public TCR beta families distinguished individuals who carried CMV together with the relevant HLA.

TCRdb ran MiXCR on the reads and lists one entry per CDR3 protein. The table has fewer than 700,000 distinct CDR3 sequences, approximately 24% seen once; the top ten hold 6.5% to 10%. Notes on this clonotype: What it binds is not known.

This rearrangement joins TRBV6-5 to TRBJ2-5, with D unclear. The sequenced sample was CD8+ T cells from PBMCs. The sequence was obtained from a human donor in good health (CMV status not recorded). Some clones in this sample may be carry-over from other donors' samples. DNA for the CDR3: TGTGCCAGCAGTTACTTCACCCCCCAAGAGACCCAGTACTTC. This codes for CASSYFTPQETQYF.